This TCR beta chain came from a study of blood T cell repertoires in COVID-19. The CDR3 covers 15 residues. Trimming cost V 3 bases and J 1 base; bases outside gene matches: 4. Looked up from germline, CDR1 is LNHDA and CDR2 is SQIVND (reference sequence). Patients from Seattle were sampled longitudinally, starting during active infection. Data came from immunoSEQ multiplex PCR; TCRdb stores just in-frame clones and leaves some out. In the table there are some 350,000 clones, 70% to 90% of which are singletons. This TCR was recovered from a woman aged 30 to 39 with COVID-19, enrolled during active disease. This sequence joins TRBV19 and TRBJ2-3, with 7 positions matching TRBD1. Sequenced sample: peripheral blood. CDR3: CASSIRQGGTDTQYF. The CDR3 coding sequence is TGTGCCAGTAGTATCAGGCAGGGGGGCACAGATACGCAGTATTTT.